This T cell receptor beta chain originates from a study of T-cell reconstitution after alpha-beta-depleted transplantation in children. Study-wide findings and caveats: Newly produced T cells mostly accounted for T-cell counts and diversity one year post-transplant. Surviving recipient cells, namely T cells and thymic progenitors, were the source of high day-60 TCRbeta diversity in some patients. Expanded graft clones, several hundred of them, were reportedly the source of alpha-beta T cells about two months after transplant.

The CDR3 is 14 residues long. Trimming cost V 1 base and J 5 bases, with 12 bases left between them. Germline V gene sequence: CDR1 SGHTA, CDR2 FQGNSA. As regards this clonotype: Antigen: not known.

The library targeted TCRbeta and was prepared with unique molecular identifiers. MiXCR was run by TCRdb on the PCR reads, yielding one entry per CDR3 protein. The sample carries over 400,000 distinct CDR3 sequences, over 40% recorded once. Sequenced here: PBMCs, sampled before TCRalphabeta/CD19-depleted stem cell transplant. The V and J genes are TRBV7-2 and TRBJ2-7, with D tentatively TRBD1 (5 bases). The clonotype originates from a girl aged 2 to 9 with aplastic anemia, due to receive a stem cell transplant. Written as DNA, the CDR3 is TGTGCCAGCAGCTTAGGCCCTAGGGGCGACGAGCAGTACTTC. Translating gives CASSLGPRGDEQYF.